This TCR beta chain stems from a study of memory CD4+ T cells and cytomegalovirus serostatus. Single viable CD3+CD4+CD8-CD45RO+ cells were sorted as the memory CD4+ T cells. TCRdb keeps only in-frame clones here, not all; method: immunoSEQ multiplex PCR. The top ten hold roughly 1.1% of the sample, which has approximately 45,000 clones, 79% seen once. The sample was memory CD4+ T cells from blood. This receptor was identified in an adult in good health and CMV-seronegative.

The CDR3 region has the DNA TGTGCCACCAGCAGAGGAGACAGGGGCCCTCACAATGAGCAGTTCTTC. Translation gives CATSRGDRGPHNEQFF. V usage is TRBV15 and J usage is TRBJ2-1, with TRBD1 matching over 8 bases. The junction had 7 bases not matched to a gene; V was cut back by 1 base and J by 5 bases. Per the germline V gene, CDR1 is LNHNV and CDR2 is YYDKDF (reference sequence). CDR3 length equals 16 residues.